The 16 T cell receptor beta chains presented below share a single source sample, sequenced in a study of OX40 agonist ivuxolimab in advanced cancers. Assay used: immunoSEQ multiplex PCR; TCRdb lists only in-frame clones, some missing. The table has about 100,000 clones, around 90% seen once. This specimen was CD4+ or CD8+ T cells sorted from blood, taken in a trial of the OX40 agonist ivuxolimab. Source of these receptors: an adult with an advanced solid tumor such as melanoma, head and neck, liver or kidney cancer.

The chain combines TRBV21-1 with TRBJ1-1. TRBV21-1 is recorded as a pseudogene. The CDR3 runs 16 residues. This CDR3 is CASSTRRGGLKHEAFF. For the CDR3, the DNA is TGTGCCAGCAGCACACGCCGGGGGGGTTTAAAGCATGAAGCTTTCTTT.

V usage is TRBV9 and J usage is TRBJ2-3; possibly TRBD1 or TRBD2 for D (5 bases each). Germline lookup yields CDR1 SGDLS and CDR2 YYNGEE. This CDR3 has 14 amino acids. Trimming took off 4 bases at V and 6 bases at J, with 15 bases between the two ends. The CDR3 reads CASSSSGASDTQYF. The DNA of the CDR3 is TGTGCCAGCAGCTCTTCCGGGGCCTCGGATACGCAGTATTTT.

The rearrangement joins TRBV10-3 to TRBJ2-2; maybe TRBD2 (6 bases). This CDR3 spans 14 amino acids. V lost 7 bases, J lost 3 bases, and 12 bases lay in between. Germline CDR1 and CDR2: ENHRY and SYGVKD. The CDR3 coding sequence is TGTGCCATCAAAGGACTATCAGACACCGGGGAGCTGTTTTTT. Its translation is CAIKGLSDTGELFF.

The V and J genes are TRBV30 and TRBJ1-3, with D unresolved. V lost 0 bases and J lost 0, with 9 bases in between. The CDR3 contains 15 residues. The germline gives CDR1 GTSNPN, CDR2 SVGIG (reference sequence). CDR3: CAWSVGGSSGNTIYF. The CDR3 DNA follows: TGTGCCTGGAGTGTAGGCGGTAGCTCTGGAAACACCATATATTTT.

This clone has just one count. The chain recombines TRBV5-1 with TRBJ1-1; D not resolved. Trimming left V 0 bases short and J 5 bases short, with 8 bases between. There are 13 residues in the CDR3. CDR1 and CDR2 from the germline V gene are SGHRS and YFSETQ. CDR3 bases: TGCGCCAGCAGCTTGGGGGGAGGAACTGAAGCTTTCTTT. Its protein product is CASSLGGGTEAFF.

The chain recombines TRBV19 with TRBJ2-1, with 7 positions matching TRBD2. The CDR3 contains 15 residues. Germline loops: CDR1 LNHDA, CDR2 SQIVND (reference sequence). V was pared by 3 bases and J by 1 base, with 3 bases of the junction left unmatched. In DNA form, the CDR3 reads TGTGCCAGTAGTATCCCAGCGGGATCCTACAATGAGCAGTTCTTC. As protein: CASSIPAGSYNEQFF.

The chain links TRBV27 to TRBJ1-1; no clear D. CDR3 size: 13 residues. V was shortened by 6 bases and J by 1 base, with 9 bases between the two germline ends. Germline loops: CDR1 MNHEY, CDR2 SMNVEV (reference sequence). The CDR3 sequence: CASRGYGNTEAFF. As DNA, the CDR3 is TGTGCCAGCAGGGGATACGGGAACACTGAAGCTTTCTTT.

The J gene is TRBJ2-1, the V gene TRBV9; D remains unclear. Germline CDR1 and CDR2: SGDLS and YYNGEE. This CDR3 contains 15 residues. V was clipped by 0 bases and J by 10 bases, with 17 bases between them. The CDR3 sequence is CASSVAQDLFSEQFF. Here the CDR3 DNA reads TGTGCCAGCAGCGTAGCCCAAGACCTGTTTAGCGAGCAGTTCTTC.

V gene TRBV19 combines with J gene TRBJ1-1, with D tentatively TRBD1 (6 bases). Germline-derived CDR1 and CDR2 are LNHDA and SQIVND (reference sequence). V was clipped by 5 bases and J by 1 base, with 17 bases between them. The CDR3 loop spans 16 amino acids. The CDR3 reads CASSRRGGLTNTEAFF. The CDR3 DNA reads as TGTGCCAGTAGTCGGAGGGGGGGACTAACGAACACTGAAGCTTTCTTT.

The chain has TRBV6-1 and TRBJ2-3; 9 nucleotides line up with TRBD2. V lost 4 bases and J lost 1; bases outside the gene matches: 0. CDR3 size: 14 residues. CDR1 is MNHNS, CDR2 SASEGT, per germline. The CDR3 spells CASSASGGTDTQYF. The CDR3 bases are TGTGCCAGCAGTGCTAGCGGGGGCACAGATACGCAGTATTTT.

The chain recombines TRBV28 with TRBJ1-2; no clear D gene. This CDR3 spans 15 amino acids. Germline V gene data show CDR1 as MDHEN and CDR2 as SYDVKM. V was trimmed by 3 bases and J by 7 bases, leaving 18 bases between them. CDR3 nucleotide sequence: TGTGCCAGCAGTTTTTCTGACGGACTCGTTTCTGGCTACACCTTC. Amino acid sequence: CASSFSDGLVSGYTF.

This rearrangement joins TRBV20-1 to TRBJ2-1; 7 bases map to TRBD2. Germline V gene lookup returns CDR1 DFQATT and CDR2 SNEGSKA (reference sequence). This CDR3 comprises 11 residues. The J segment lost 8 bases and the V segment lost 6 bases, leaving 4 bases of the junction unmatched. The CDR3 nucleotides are TGCAGTGCAAGACTAGCCCATGAGCAGTTCTTC. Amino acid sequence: CSARLAHEQFF.

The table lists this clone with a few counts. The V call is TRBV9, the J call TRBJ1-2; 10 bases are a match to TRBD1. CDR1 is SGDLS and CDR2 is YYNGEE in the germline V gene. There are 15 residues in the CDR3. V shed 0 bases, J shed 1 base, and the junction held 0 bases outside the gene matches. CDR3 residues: CASSVGTGGNYGYTF. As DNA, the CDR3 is TGTGCCAGCAGCGTAGGGACAGGGGGTAACTATGGCTACACCTTC.

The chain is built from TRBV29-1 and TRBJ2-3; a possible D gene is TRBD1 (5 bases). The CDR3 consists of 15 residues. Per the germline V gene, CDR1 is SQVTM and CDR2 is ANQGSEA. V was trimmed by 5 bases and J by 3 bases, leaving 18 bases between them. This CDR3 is CSVSKDQGGTDTQYF. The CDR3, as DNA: TGCAGCGTTTCAAAAGACCAGGGTGGGACAGATACGCAGTATTTT.

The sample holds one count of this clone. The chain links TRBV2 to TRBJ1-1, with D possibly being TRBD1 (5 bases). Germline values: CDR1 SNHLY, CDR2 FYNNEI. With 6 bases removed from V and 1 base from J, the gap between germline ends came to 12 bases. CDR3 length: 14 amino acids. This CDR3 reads CASRKDSPNTEAFF. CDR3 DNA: TGTGCCAGCAGAAAAGACAGTCCGAACACTGAAGCTTTCTTT.

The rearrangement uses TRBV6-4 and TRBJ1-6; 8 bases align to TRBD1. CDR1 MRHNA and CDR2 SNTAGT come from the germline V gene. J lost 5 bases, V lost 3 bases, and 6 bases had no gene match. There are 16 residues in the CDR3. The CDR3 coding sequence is TGTGCCAGCAGTGAATTCGGACAGGGAGATAATTCACCCCTCCACTTT. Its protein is CASSEFGQGDNSPLHF.